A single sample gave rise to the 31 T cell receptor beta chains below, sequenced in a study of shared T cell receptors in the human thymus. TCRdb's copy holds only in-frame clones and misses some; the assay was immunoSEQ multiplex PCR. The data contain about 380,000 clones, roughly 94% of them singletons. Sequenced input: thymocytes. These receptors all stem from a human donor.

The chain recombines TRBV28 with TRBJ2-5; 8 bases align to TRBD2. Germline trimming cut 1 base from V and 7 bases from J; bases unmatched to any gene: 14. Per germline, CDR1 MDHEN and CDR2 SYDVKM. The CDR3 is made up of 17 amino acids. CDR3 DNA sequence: TGTGCCAGCAGTTTATTACCTAGCGGGCCCCCTGGCGGGACCCAGTACTTC. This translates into CASSLLPSGPPGGTQYF.

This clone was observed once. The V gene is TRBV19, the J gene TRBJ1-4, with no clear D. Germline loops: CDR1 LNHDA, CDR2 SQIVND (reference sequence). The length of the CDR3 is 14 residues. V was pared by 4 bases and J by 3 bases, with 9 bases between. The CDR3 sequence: CASSKANPNEKLFF. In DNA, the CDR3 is TGTGCCAGTAGTAAGGCTAATCCTAATGAAAAACTGTTTTTT.

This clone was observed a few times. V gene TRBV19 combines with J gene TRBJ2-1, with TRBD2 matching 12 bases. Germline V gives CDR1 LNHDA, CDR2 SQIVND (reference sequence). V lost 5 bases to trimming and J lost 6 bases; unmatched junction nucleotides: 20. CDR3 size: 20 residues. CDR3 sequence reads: CASSPTPWTSGVARANEQFF. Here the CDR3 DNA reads TGTGCCAGTAGTCCCACCCCTTGGACTAGCGGGGTAGCTCGAGCCAATGAGCAGTTCTTC.

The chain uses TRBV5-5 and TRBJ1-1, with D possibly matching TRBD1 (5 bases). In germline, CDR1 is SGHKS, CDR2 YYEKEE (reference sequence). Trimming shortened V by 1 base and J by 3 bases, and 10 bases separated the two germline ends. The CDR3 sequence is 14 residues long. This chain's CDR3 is CASSLHWGDTEAFF. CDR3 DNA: TGTGCCAGCAGCTTGCACTGGGGGGACACTGAAGCTTTCTTT.

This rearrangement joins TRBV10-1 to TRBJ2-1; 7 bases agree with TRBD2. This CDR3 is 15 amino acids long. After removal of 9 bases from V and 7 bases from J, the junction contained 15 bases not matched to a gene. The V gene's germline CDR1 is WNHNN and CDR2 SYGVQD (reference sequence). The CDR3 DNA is TGCGCCAGACTTATGACGCGGGAGAAACCGAATGAGCAGTTCTTC. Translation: CARLMTREKPNEQFF.

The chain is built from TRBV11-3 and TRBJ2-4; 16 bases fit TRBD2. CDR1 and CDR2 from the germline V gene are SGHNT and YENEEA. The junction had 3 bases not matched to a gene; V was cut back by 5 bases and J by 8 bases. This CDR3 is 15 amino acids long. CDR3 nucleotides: TGTGCCAGCAGCCCGGGACTAGCGGGAGGGGACATTCAGTACTTC. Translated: CASSPGLAGGDIQYF.

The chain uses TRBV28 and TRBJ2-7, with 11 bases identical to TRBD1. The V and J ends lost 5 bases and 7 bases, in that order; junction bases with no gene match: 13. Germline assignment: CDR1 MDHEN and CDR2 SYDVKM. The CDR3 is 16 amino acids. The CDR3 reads CASSITVDRGHGEQYF. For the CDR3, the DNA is TGTGCCAGCAGTATCACCGTGGACAGGGGGCATGGGGAGCAGTACTTC.

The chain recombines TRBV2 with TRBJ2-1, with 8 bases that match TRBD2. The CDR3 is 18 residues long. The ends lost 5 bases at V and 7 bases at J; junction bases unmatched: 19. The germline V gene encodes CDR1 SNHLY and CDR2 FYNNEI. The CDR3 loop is CASSSGRVPYGNRNEQFF. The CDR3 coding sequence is TGTGCCAGCAGTAGCGGGAGAGTTCCTTACGGGAATAGGAATGAGCAGTTCTTC.

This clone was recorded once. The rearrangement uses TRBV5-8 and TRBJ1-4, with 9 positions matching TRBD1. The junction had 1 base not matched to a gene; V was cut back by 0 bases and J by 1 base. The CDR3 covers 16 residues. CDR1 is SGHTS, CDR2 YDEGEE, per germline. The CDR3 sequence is CASSLGQGVTNEKLFF. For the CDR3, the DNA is TGTGCCAGCAGCTTGGGACAGGGGGTAACTAATGAAAAACTGTTTTTT.

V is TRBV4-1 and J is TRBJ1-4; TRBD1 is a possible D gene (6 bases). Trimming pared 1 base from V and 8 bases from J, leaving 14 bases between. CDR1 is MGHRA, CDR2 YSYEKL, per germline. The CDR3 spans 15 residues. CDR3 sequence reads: CASSQGVNREEKLFF. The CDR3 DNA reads TGCGCCAGCAGCCAAGGGGTGAACAGGGAAGAAAAACTGTTTTTT.

CDR3 coding DNA: TGCGCCAGCAGTGAAACCATCCAGCGGGACTCCTACGAGCAGTACTTC. This codes for CASSETIQRDSYEQYF. The chain uses TRBV10-2 and TRBJ2-7, with 7 bases that match TRBD2. Germline loops: CDR1 WSHSY, CDR2 SAAADI. This CDR3 spans 16 amino acids. V was pared by 3 bases and J by 0 bases, with 8 bases of the junction left unmatched.

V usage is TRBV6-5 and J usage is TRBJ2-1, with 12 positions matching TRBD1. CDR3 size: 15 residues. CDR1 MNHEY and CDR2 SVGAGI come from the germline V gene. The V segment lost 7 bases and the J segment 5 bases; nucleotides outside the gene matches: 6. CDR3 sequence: CASTKRDRGHNEQFF. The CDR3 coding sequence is TGTGCCAGCACGAAACGGGACAGGGGGCACAATGAGCAGTTCTTC.

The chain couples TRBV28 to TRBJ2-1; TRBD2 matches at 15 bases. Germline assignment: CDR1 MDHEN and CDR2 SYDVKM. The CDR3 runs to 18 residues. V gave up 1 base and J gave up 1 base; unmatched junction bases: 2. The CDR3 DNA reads TGTGCCAGCAGTTTATTGGGACTAGCGGGAGGATCCTACAATGAGCAGTTCTTC. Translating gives CASSLLGLAGGSYNEQFF.

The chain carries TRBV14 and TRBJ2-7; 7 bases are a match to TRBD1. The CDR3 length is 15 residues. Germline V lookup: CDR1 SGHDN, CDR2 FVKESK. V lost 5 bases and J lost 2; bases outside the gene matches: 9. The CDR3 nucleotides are TGTGCCAGCAGCTCCTTTACAGGGGCGCCCTACGAGCAGTACTTC. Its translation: CASSSFTGAPYEQYF.

The DNA of the CDR3 is TGTGCCAGCAGCCTATGGACAGGTTCCCCTAGCAATCGGCCCCAGCATTTT. It specifies CASSLWTGSPSNRPQHF. The gene calls are TRBV21-1 and TRBJ1-5; the DNA was not used to check the table's D call, TRBD1. TRBV21-1 is termed a pseudogene. The CDR3 has 17 residues.

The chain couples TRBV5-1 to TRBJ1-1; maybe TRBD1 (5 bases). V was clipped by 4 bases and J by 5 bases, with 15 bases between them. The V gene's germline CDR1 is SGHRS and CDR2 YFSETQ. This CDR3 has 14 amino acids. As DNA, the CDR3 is TGCGCCAGCAGCCAGACAGATGGGAGAACTGAAGCTTTCTTT. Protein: CASSQTDGRTEAFF. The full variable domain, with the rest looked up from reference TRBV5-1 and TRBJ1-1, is KAGVTQTPRYLIKTRGQQVTLSCSPISGHRSVSWYQQTPGQGLQFLFEYFSETQRNKGNFPGRFSGRQFSNSRSEMNVSTLELGDSALYLCASSQTDGRTEAFFGQGTRLTVV.

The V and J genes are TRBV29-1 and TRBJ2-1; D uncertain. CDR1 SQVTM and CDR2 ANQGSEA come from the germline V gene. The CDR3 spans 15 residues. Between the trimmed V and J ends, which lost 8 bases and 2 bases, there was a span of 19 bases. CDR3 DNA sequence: TGCAGCCTAATGAACTATACTGAGCCCTACAATGAGCAGTTCTTC. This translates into CSLMNYTEPYNEQFF.

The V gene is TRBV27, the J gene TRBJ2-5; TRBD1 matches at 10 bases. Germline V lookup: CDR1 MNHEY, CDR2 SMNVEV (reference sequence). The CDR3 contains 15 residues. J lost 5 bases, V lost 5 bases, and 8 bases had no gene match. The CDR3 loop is CASSPRDRGPETQYF. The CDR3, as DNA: TGTGCCAGCAGTCCGCGGGACAGGGGCCCTGAGACCCAGTACTTC.

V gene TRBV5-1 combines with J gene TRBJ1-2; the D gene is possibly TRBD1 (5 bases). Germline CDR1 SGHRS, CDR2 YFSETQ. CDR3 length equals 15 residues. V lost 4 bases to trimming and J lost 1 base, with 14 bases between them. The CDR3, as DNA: TGCGCCAGCAGCCCCCCAGGGCCTGGTAACTATGGCTACACCTTC. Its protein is CASSPPGPGNYGYTF.

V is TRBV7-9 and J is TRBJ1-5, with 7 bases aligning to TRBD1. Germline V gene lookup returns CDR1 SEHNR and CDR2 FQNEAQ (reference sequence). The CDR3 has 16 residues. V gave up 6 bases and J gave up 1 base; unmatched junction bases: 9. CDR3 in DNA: TGTGCCAGCAGTGCACCGGGACAGAAAAGCAATCAGCCCCAGCATTTT. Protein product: CASSAPGQKSNQPQHF.

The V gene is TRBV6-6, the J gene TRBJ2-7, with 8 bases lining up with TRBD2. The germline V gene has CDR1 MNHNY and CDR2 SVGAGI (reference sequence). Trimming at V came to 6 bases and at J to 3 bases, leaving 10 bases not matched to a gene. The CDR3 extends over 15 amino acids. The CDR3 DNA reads TGTGCCAGCAGGCCCGCAGCGGGAGCCCTCTACGAGCAGTACTTC. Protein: CASRPAAGALYEQYF.

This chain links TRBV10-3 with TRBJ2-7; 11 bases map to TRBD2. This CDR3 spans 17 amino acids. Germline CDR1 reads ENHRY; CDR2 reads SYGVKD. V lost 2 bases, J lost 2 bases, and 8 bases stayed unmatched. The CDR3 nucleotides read TGTGCCATCAGTGAGAGGGGGGTAGCGGGAGGGACCTACGAGCAGTACTTC. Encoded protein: CAISERGVAGGTYEQYF.

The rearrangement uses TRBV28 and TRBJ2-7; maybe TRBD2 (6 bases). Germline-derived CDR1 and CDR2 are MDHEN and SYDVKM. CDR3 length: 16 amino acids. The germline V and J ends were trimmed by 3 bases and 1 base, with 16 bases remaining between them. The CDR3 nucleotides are TGTGCCAGCAGTTTCCCCTCCGCCGGGGGATCCTACGAGCAGTACTTC. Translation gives CASSFPSAGGSYEQYF.

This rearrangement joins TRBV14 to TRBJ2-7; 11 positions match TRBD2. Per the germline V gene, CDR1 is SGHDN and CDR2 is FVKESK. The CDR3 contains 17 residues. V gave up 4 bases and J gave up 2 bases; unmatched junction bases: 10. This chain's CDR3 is CASSLDPQGLAAYEQYF. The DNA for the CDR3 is TGTGCCAGCAGCCTCGACCCCCAGGGACTAGCGGCCTACGAGCAGTACTTC.

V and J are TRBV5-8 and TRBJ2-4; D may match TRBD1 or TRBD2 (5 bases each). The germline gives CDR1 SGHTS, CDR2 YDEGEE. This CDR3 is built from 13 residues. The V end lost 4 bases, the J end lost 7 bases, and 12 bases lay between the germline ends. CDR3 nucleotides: TGTGCCAGCAGCGGGGACGGTAGCAACATTCAGTACTTC. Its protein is CASSGDGSNIQYF.

The CDR3 is CASSTILAARANEQFF. The DNA for the CDR3 is TGCGCCAGCAGTACCATTCTAGCGGCCAGGGCGAATGAGCAGTTCTTC. The V gene is TRBV10-2, the J gene TRBJ2-1; 7 nucleotides agree with TRBD2. CDR1 and CDR2 from the germline V gene are WSHSY and SAAADI. The CDR3 runs 16 residues. With V trimmed by 5 bases and J by 7 bases, 14 bases remained unmatched.

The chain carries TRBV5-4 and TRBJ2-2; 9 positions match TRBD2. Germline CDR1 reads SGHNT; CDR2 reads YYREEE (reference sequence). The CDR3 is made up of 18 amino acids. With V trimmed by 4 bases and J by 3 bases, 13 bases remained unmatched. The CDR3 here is CASSPPGCGRADTGELFF. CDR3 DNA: TGTGCCAGCAGCCCCCCCGGTTGCGGGAGGGCCGACACCGGGGAGCTGTTTTTT.

The CDR3 DNA follows: TGTGCCAGCAGTGATACCGGACAGGGAGGCTCTGGAAACACCATATATTTT. Residues: CASSDTGQGGSGNTIYF. This chain links TRBV6-1 with TRBJ1-3; 8 bases fit TRBD1. Germline lookup yields CDR1 MNHNS and CDR2 SASEGT. Trimming at V came to 3 bases and at J to 0 bases, leaving 7 bases not matched to a gene. The CDR3 runs to 17 residues.

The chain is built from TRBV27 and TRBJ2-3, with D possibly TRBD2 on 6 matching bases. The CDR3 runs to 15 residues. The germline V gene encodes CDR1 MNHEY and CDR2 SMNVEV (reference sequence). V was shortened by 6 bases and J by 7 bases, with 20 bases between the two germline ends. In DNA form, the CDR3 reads TGTGCCAGCAGGGGGAGGTTCATACCTACTTATACGCAGTATTTT. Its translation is CASRGRFIPTYTQYF.

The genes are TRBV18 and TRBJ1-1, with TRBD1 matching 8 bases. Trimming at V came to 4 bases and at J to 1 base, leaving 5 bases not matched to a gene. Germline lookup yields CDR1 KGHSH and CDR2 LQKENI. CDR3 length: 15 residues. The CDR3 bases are TGTGCCAGCTCACGGACAGGGTCTGGGAACACTGAAGCTTTCTTT. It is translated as CASSRTGSGNTEAFF.

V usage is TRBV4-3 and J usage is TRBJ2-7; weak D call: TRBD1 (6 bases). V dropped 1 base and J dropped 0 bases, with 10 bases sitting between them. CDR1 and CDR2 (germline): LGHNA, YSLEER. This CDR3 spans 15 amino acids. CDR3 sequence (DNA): TGCGCCAGCAGCCAAGGGACAGCTAGCTCCTACGAGCAGTACTTC. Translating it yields CASSQGTASSYEQYF.